This T cell receptor (beta chain) was captured in a study of graft-versus-host responses after intestinal transplantation. Background on the study: Recipients received multivisceral, liver-intestinal, or isolated intestinal transplants. Study-wide results and limits: Peak GvH clone levels in circulation were associated with early post-transplant HvG declines. Detection of GvH clones occurred in recipient marrow, and some had their first appearance in ileum or blood. Subjects displaying graft-donor T cell macrochimerism possessed elevated graft-versus-host to host-versus-graft clonal ratios inside allografts.

Repertoires were generated with immunoSEQ multiplex PCR, while TCRdb's copy carries only in-frame clones and drops some. The sample lists 25,000 to 35,000 clones, 90% to 95% occurring once. For this clone: The antigen remains undetermined.

Between the trimmed V and J ends, which lost 1 base and 2 bases, there was a span of 15 bases. The CDR3 covers 16 residues. Germline CDR1 reads LNHNV; CDR2 reads YYDKDF (reference sequence). The sequencing here drew on PBMCs, taken about 70 days after intestinal transplant. The origin of this receptor is a human patient who received an intestinal transplant, so some T cells may come from the graft donor. V gene TRBV15 combines with J gene TRBJ2-7, with unresolved D. The CDR3 loop is CATSRVLGYTPYEQYF. CDR3 DNA sequence: TGTGCCACCAGCAGAGTTTTGGGCTATACCCCCTACGAGCAGTACTTC.